This entry is about one T cell receptor beta chain. The antigen it recognizes is unknown. Qualities for individual bases were not recorded, and no much larger clone is one base off. These data are taken from a study of blood T cell repertoires in COVID-19 (TCRdb year 2020). For context, the study as a whole: Samples covering the acute and convalescent phases of COVID-19 were provided by collaborators in the United States, Italy and Spain. The sample metadata nearly always contained a de-identified subject ID, COVID-19 status, age in years and sex. HLA class I and class II types, where available, came from metadata supplied by the sample provider rather than from assay-based typing. The samples were drawn from the first 160 participants of the ongoing ImmuneRACE study and from 950 to 1,500 subjects provided by 6 global collaborators. The prospective study material was composed of cDNA or gDNA derived from T cells, B-cell-depleted T cells, or PBMCs. Deeply sampled blood TCRbeta repertoires from subjects exposed to, actively infected with, or recovered from COVID-19 were included in the dataset. A freely available public database, intended as a resource for researchers studying the immune response to SARS-CoV-2, is where the repertoires were released. What the study reported, not specific to this receptor: Clinical and demographic metadata were provided uncurated, with the amount varying by source and participant.

Including the terminal cysteine and phenylalanine, the CDR3 comprises 14 residues. Of the read, only the CDR3 DNA is kept; its 42 bases are in frame from base 1. CDR1 and CDR2, looked up from the germline V gene, are SNHLY and FYNNEI. Trimming leaves V shorter by 5 bases and J shorter by 1 base, with the junction holding 4 bases beyond the gene matches. The immunoSEQ Assay, a bias-controlled multiplex PCR, was used to amplify TCRbeta CDR3 regions from genomic DNA. In the source study's methods: Within the assay, amplification of reference gene primers was used to estimate how many nucleated cells each sample contained. To quantify the absolute abundance of each unique TCRbeta CDR3 rearrangement, sequence reads were collapsed and filtered. For each sample, productive Simpson clonality was calculated as the square root of Simpson's diversity index across productive rearrangements. TCRdb retrieved this table from immuneACCESS and kept in-frame rearrangements only. Not all clones are present; in checked studies, unresolved V genes account for under half, and no reason is known for the remainder. That table is the source of V, J and clone size, and D and trimming were worked out from the DNA. This sample gives fewer than 700,000 clones in total; roughly nine tenths of them show up just once. The ten largest clonotypes hold roughly 8.3% of the sample.

In Seattle, one collaborating source enrolled patients while the infection was active and tracked those patients longitudinally over the course of disease. Each collaborating institution followed its own protocols to collect whole blood in K2EDTA tubes. Collaborator samples were shipped for TCRbeta analysis as frozen whole blood, isolated PBMCs, or DNA extracted from either sample type. The sequenced material came from peripheral blood. The sequence links TRBV2 to TRBJ2-7; the junction holds 8 bases that match TRBD1. This receptor was taken from a woman in her 50s with COVID-19, enrolled during active disease. Here the CDR3 is given as CASSTRQGSYEQYF. The DNA reads TGTGCCAGCAGTACCCGACAGGGGTCCTACGAGCAGTACTTC.